This T cell receptor beta chain emerged from a study of siplizumab effects on memory and regulatory T cells (dated by TCRdb to about 2019). In terms of the full investigation: The effect of the anti-CD2 antibody siplizumab on alloreactive T-cell subsets was examined in allogeneic mixed lymphocyte reactions constructed from human PBMCs.

The library was made by the immunoSEQ multiplex PCR assay. Each sample had 80,000 to 100,000 TCR templates assayed by the deep sequencing platform. Genomic DNA extracted from sorted T cells was used for TCRbeta CDR3 sequencing. The authors' pipeline ran thus. The R programming language was used for clonal analysis of TCRbeta CDR3 data. Comparing unstimulated samples against CFSE-low samples taken after the reaction was how alloreactive CD4+ and CD8+ clones were defined. Regulatory or non-regulatory origin was assigned to alloreactive CD4+ clones by matching of sequences to sorted unstimulated Treg and non-Treg repertoires. TCRdb retrieved this table from immuneACCESS and kept in-frame rearrangements only. Not all clones are present; in checked studies, unresolved V genes account for under half, and no reason is known for the remainder. That table gives V, J and clone size, and the DNA gave D and trimming. The sample table records more than 60,000 clones; 85% to 95% of these occur just once. Together, the top ten hold 4.5% to 6.5% of the sample.

As regards this clone: No cognate antigen has been identified for it. No qualities accompany the bases; no much larger clone lies one base away.

The paper as a whole reports these results and caveats: Sequences below about 10^-5 frequency were poorly captured, so only a minor fraction of alloreactive clones could be mapped to unstimulated subsets. In reactions with siplizumab, an average of roughly 69% of mappable alloreactive CD4+ clones were Treg-derived, compared with 25% to 30% in control reactions. The cumulative frequency of alloreactive sequences traceable to unstimulated CD4+ memory T cells was significantly reduced by siplizumab. No functional confirmation was obtained for the suppressive function of proliferating Tregs from siplizumab cultures. Compared with memory T cells, unstimulated naive T cells appeared more diverse, and naive cells seemed to make a substantial contribution to the alloresponse. A naive or memory phenotype could not be assigned to roughly 80-95% of proliferating CD4+ or CD8+ clones.

TCRbeta CDR3 sequencing was performed on sorted unstimulated T cells and on proliferating T cells recovered from mixed lymphocyte reactions. Fresh whole blood from nine to eleven HLA-typed healthy donors served as the source for isolating PBMCs. V is pruned by 0 bases and J by 5 bases, leaving 3 bases of the junction without a gene match. CDR3 length: 14 amino acids, cysteine to phenylalanine. The retained sequence is limited to the CDR3, 42 bases, with the frame set at the first base. Looking up the germline V gene yields CDR1 SGHAT and CDR2 FQNNGV. In this chain, TRBV11-2 is recombined with TRBJ2-7, with TRBD1 identical over 8 junction bases. Input material: CD8+ T cells sorted from blood. The clonotype was recovered from a human donor in good health. The sequenced DNA: TGTGCCAGCAGCTTAGAGTGGGACAGGAACGAGCAGTACTTC. It translates to CASSLEWDRNEQYF.